This T cell receptor beta chain comes out of a study of blood T cell repertoires in COVID-19. For the study at large: From the United States, Italy and Spain came samples of acute and convalescent COVID-19. PBMCs, B-cell-depleted T cells, or T cells were the source of the cDNA or gDNA that made up the material.

The V end was cut by 10 bases, the J end by 1 base, with 24 bases between. Germline lookup yields CDR1 SNHLY and CDR2 FYNNEI. The CDR3 length is 17 residues. Under the authors' procedure: Reference gene primer amplification in the assay estimated nucleated cell counts. Measured with immunoSEQ multiplex PCR; TCRdb has only the in-frame clones, and not every one. That table is the source of V, J and clone size, and D and trimming were worked out from the DNA. Among 40,000 to 50,000 clones listed, 85% to 90% were seen once. Sequences were obtained from peripheral blood. J is TRBJ2-3 and V is TRBV2; D uncertain. This TCR was recovered from a human donor in a cohort sampled during active COVID-19. The CDR3 DNA reads as TGTGCCATCTCGAAGGAGATAACATTAATCGGCACAGATACGCAGTATTTT. This sequence encodes CAISKEITLIGTDTQYF.